The 18 T cell receptor beta chains in this list originate from one sample, sequenced in a study of PD-L1 blockade in urothelial cancer. Data came from immunoSEQ multiplex PCR; TCRdb stores just in-frame clones and leaves some out. The sample records about 49,000 clones, 79% being singletons. Time point defined: pretreatment peripheral blood. This specimen consisted of PBMCs, obtained around atezolizumab (anti-PD-L1) treatment. Source of these receptors: a man between 65 and 79 years old with urothelial cancer.

CDR3 region: CSVEQAGGEQFF. The CDR3 DNA is TGCAGCGTGGAACAAGCGGGGGGGGAGCAGTTCTTC. The chain joins TRBV29-1 to TRBJ2-1, with 10 bases matching TRBD2. CDR3 length equals 12 residues. Unmatched junction bases numbered 6, after V lost 6 bases and J lost 10 bases. The germline CDR1 and CDR2 sequences are SQVTM and ANQGSEA.

The chain has TRBV9 and TRBJ2-2; D possibly corresponds to TRBD2 (5 bases). The CDR3 runs 13 residues. The V end lost 4 bases, the J end lost 6 bases, and 10 bases lay between the germline ends. CDR1 and CDR2 (germline): SGDLS, YYNGEE. DNA of the CDR3: TGTGCCAGCAGCTCGGACTCGGCCGGGGAGCTGTTTTTT. This gives the protein CASSSDSAGELFF.

This chain connects TRBV6-1 to TRBJ2-7, with 9 bases that match TRBD1. Per germline, CDR1 MNHNS and CDR2 SASEGT. V shed 7 bases, J shed 1 base, and the junction held 8 bases outside the gene matches. CDR3 length: 15 residues. This CDR3 is CASTGTGSSSYEQYF. The CDR3 DNA reads as TGTGCCAGCACCGGGACAGGGTCCTCGTCCTACGAGCAGTACTTC.

This sequence joins TRBV25-1 and TRBJ1-2; D uncertain. Germline lookup yields CDR1 MGHDK and CDR2 SYGVNS. This CDR3 contains 12 residues. Trimming shortened V by 6 bases and J by 0 bases, and 5 bases separated the two germline ends. The CDR3 nucleotides are TGTGCCAGCAGCCAATCTAACTATGGCTACACCTTC. This sequence encodes CASSQSNYGYTF.

The chain joins TRBV5-1 to TRBJ2-5; 8 positions agree with TRBD2. CDR1 SGHRS and CDR2 YFSETQ come from the germline V gene. CDR3 length: 15 amino acids. The ends lost 0 bases at V and 3 bases at J; junction bases unmatched: 4. The CDR3 reads CASSLAAGEEETQYF. The DNA for the CDR3 is TGCGCCAGCAGCTTGGCAGCGGGAGAGGAAGAGACCCAGTACTTC.

The genes are TRBV27 and TRBJ2-1; 10 nucleotides agree with TRBD2. V lost 3 bases to trimming and J lost 8 bases; unmatched junction nucleotides: 7. The CDR3 contains 15 residues. Germline CDR1 is MNHEY and CDR2 is SMNVEV (reference sequence). The CDR3 nucleotides read TGTGCCAGCAGTTTTCTAGCGGGAGTGAGGGATGAGCAGTTCTTC. The encoded protein is CASSFLAGVRDEQFF.

V usage is TRBV10-2 and J usage is TRBJ2-2, with 8 bases identical to TRBD1. Looked up from germline, CDR1 is WSHSY and CDR2 is SAAADI. The V and J ends lost 0 bases and 6 bases, in that order; junction bases with no gene match: 9. The length of the CDR3 is 17 residues. In DNA, the CDR3 is TGCGCCAGCAGTGAGTCGTGGAGACAGGGGCTCCCCGGGGAGCTGTTTTTT. Its translation is CASSESWRQGLPGELFF.

This clone was seen a few times. The rearrangement links TRBV30 to TRBJ1-1, with D possibly being TRBD1 (6 bases). V lost 2 bases and J 2 bases, leaving 9 bases between the germline ends. This CDR3 is 13 amino acids long. From germline, CDR1 is GTSNPN and CDR2 SVGIG (reference sequence). CDR3 residues: CAWSQQGNTEAFF. The CDR3 nucleotides are TGTGCCTGGAGTCAACAGGGAAACACTGAAGCTTTCTTT.

This chain connects TRBV15 to TRBJ1-1; a weak D match, TRBD1 (6 bases). V lost 6 bases and J lost 8, with 28 bases in between. Per the germline V gene, CDR1 is LNHNV and CDR2 is YYDKDF (reference sequence). The CDR3 totals 17 residues. CDR3 amino acids: CATRLTGNMVLRFEAFF. The CDR3 DNA reads as TGTGCCACCAGACTCACAGGGAACATGGTCCTCCGGTTCGAAGCTTTCTTT.

This clone has only a few counts. The chain combines TRBV28 with TRBJ1-5, with D perhaps matching TRBD1 (6 bases). With 4 bases removed from V and 1 base from J, the gap between germline ends came to 11 bases. The germline V gene encodes CDR1 MDHEN and CDR2 SYDVKM. There are 15 residues in the CDR3. CDR3 amino acids: CASSSRTVSNQPQHF. For the CDR3, the DNA is TGTGCCAGCAGTTCCCGGACAGTAAGCAATCAGCCCCAGCATTTT.

The rearrangement joins TRBV28 to TRBJ1-1, with a possible D match to TRBD1 (6 bases). V lost 2 bases and J 4 bases, leaving 14 bases between the germline ends. The CDR3 is 15 residues long. Germline loops: CDR1 MDHEN, CDR2 SYDVKM. CDR3 nucleotide sequence: TGTGCCAGCAGTTTAGTGTGGGGCAGGGGCACTGAAGCTTTCTTT. It codes for CASSLVWGRGTEAFF.

The chain couples TRBV10-3 to TRBJ2-2; D unclear. Trimming pared 4 bases from V and 2 bases from J, leaving 11 bases between. Germline loops: CDR1 ENHRY, CDR2 SYGVKD. The CDR3 spans 15 residues. CDR3 coding DNA: TGTGCCATCAGTGTGGCTGCACTAAACACCGGGGAGCTGTTTTTT. Protein product: CAISVAALNTGELFF.

The CDR3 DNA reads TGTGCCTGGAGGGGCCGTAACACCGGGGAGCTGTTTTTT. Translation gives CAWRGRNTGELFF. The chain recombines TRBV30 with TRBJ2-2, with D hard to call. The CDR3 runs 13 residues. Between the trimmed V and J ends, which lost 3 bases and 2 bases, there was a span of 7 bases. CDR1 is GTSNPN and CDR2 is SVGIG in the germline V gene (reference sequence).

The chain carries TRBV6-1 and TRBJ2-3, with TRBD2 as a possible D gene (5 bases). Germline V gene data show CDR1 as MNHNS and CDR2 as SASEGT. The V gene lost 8 bases and the J gene lost 6 bases, with 18 bases spanning the gap. The CDR3 extends over 14 amino acids. Written as DNA, the CDR3 is TGTGCCAGCGTGGGCGGGCATAGTAAGGATACGCAGTATTTT. Translating gives CASVGGHSKDTQYF.

The chain has TRBV5-1 and TRBJ2-2; D unclear. The length of the CDR3 is 17 residues. V lost 2 bases and J 0 bases, leaving 14 bases between the germline ends. The germline V gene encodes CDR1 SGHRS and CDR2 YFSETQ. CDR3 region: CASSFALGAPNTGELFF. CDR3 sequence (DNA): TGCGCCAGCAGCTTCGCCCTTGGTGCGCCGAACACCGGGGAGCTGTTTTTT.

The rearrangement links TRBV19 to TRBJ1-4; the match to TRBD1 covers 11 bases. Trimming removed 4 bases from V and 0 bases from J; junction bases left unmatched: 1. CDR1 is LNHDA and CDR2 is SQIVND in the germline V gene (reference sequence). The CDR3 is 16 amino acids. CDR3 DNA: TGTGCCAGTAGTACGGGACAGGGGGCAACTAATGAAAAACTGTTTTTT. It specifies CASSTGQGATNEKLFF. Using reference TRBV19 and TRBJ1-4 for the parts outside the CDR3, the full variable domain is DGGITQSPKYLFRKEGQNVTLSCEQNLNHDAMYWYRQDPGQGLRLIYYSQIVNDFQKGDIAEGYSVSREKKESFPLTVTSAQKNPTAFYLCASSTGQGATNEKLFFGSGTQLSVL.

This chain joins TRBV7-6 and TRBJ2-1, with a tentative D call TRBD1 (6 bases). Trimming left V 6 bases short and J 5 bases short, with 11 bases between. Germline V gene sequence: CDR1 SGHVS, CDR2 FNYEAQ. There are 13 residues in the CDR3. The CDR3 sequence: CASRLPGDNEQFF. The DNA of the CDR3 is TGTGCCAGCAGGCTTCCAGGGGACAATGAGCAGTTCTTC.

The chain uses TRBV30 and TRBJ2-7; possible D gene TRBD2, 7 bases. The CDR3 is made up of 14 amino acids. The V gene lost 2 bases and the J gene lost 5 bases, with 16 bases spanning the gap. The germline V gene encodes CDR1 GTSNPN and CDR2 SVGIG (reference sequence). DNA of the CDR3: TGTGCCTGGAGTCGTGGGGGGGGCGCTCACGAGCAGTACTTC. It translates to CAWSRGGGAHEQYF.